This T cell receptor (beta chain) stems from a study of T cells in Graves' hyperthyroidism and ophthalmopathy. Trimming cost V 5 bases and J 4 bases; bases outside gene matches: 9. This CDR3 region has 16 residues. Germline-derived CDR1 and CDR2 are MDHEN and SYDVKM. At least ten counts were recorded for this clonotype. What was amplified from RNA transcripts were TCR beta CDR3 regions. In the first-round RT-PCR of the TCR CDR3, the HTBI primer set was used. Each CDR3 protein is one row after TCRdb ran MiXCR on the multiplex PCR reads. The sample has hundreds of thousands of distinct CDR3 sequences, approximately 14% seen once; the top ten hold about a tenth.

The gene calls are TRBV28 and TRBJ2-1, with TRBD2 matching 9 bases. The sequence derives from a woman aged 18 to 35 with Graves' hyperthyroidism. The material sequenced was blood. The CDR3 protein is CASSPRGLANYNEQFF. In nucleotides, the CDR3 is TGTGCCAGCAGTCCTCGGGGACTAGCAAATTACAATGAGCAGTTCTTC. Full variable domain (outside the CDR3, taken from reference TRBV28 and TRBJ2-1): DVKVTQSSRYLVKRTGEKVFLECVQDMDHENMFWYRQDPGLGLRLIYFSYDVKMKEKGDIPEGYSVSREKKERFSLILESASTNQTSMYLCASSPRGLANYNEQFFGPGTRLTVL.